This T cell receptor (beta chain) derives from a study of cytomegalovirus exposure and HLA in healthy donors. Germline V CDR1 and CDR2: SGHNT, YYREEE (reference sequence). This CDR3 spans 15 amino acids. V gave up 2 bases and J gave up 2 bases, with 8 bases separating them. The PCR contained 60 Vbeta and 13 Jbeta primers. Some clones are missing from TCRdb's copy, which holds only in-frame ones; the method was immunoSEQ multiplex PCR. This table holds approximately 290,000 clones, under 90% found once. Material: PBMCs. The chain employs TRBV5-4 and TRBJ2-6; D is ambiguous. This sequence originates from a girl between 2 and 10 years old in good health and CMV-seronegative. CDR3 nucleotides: TGTGCCAGCAGCTTCCGGTTGACTGGGGCCAACGTCCTGACTTTC. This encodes CASSFRLTGANVLTF.